The 10 T cell receptor beta chains presented below share a single source sample, sequenced in a study of shared clonotypes between healthy human individuals. The assay was immunoSEQ multiplex PCR, and TCRdb's table has in-frame clones only and misses some. Of around 1.1 million clones listed, 75% to 85% were seen once; the top ten hold around 0.6%. Sequenced sample: memory CD4+ T cells from PBMCs. Indicated subset: CD45RA-negative fraction. All receptors come from a man between 18 and 29 years old in good health. Some clones in this sample may be carry-over from other donors' samples.

J is TRBJ1-2 and V is TRBV28; 9 bases align to TRBD1. J lost 5 bases, V lost 2 bases, and 9 bases had no gene match. The CDR3 has 16 residues. CDR1 and CDR2 from the germline V gene are MDHEN and SYDVKM. The CDR3 spells CASSLPRTGALYGYTF. The CDR3 nucleotides are TGTGCCAGCAGTTTACCTCGGACAGGGGCCTTATATGGCTACACCTTC.

The chain couples TRBV10-3 to TRBJ1-2, with 7 positions matching TRBD1. Trimming took 4 bases from V and 4 from J; bases not matched to a gene: 6. The CDR3 runs 14 residues. The V gene's germline CDR1 is ENHRY and CDR2 SYGVKD. CDR3 nucleotides: TGTGCCATCAGTGCCCTAGGACAGGTCTATGGCTACACCTTC. Its translation: CAISALGQVYGYTF.

The CDR3 here is CASSPGQAAYEQYF. CDR3 nucleotides: TGTGCCAGCAGTCCGGGACAGGCGGCCTACGAGCAGTACTTC. The chain couples TRBV28 to TRBJ2-7, with 8 positions matching TRBD1. This CDR3 comprises 14 residues. V lost 5 bases to trimming and J lost 2 bases; unmatched junction nucleotides: 5. Per germline, CDR1 MDHEN and CDR2 SYDVKM.

The CDR3: CASSVDAGGNTDTQYF. For the CDR3, the DNA is TGTGCCAGCAGCGTAGACGCGGGAGGGAACACAGATACGCAGTATTTT. This chain connects TRBV9 to TRBJ2-3; 9 positions agree with TRBD2. Germline trimming cut 0 bases from V and 2 bases from J; bases unmatched to any gene: 4. The germline gives CDR1 SGDLS, CDR2 YYNGEE. This CDR3 region has 16 residues.

This clone has a handful of counts. This chain's CDR3 is CASSSHANQPQHF. In DNA, the CDR3 is TGTGCCAGCAGTTCCCACGCCAATCAGCCCCAGCATTTT. The J gene is TRBJ1-5, the V gene TRBV28; the D is unclear. Germline V lookup: CDR1 MDHEN, CDR2 SYDVKM. The CDR3 runs 13 residues. Trimming removed 4 bases from V and 3 bases from J, with 7 bases in between.

The chain uses TRBV4-3 and TRBJ2-4, with 8 bases that match TRBD2. Germline lookup yields CDR1 LGHNA and CDR2 YSLEER. The V gene end was trimmed by 1 base and the J gene end by 8 bases; junction bases not matched to a gene: 10. The length of the CDR3 is 16 residues. The CDR3 loop reads CASSQVSSGRGDIQYF. Here the CDR3 DNA reads TGCGCCAGCAGCCAAGTGTCTTCCGGGAGGGGAGACATTCAGTACTTC.

A note on this clone: The sample has other DNA sequences that encode this CDR3 too. The rearrangement uses TRBV11-3 and TRBJ2-1; no reliable D call. Germline lookup yields CDR1 SGHNT and CDR2 YENEEA. V was shortened by 1 base and J by 3 bases, with 7 bases between the two germline ends. The CDR3 runs 14 residues. The CDR3 protein is CASSLGGSYNEQFF. CDR3 DNA: TGTGCCAGCAGCTTAGGAGGTAGCTACAATGAGCAGTTCTTC.

This clone was counted once. The chain carries TRBV2 and TRBJ2-5, with D possibly matching TRBD1 (6 bases). This CDR3 is 15 amino acids long. V lost 7 bases, J lost 5 bases, and 20 bases lay in between. The V gene's germline CDR1 is SNHLY and CDR2 FYNNEI. CDR3 nucleotide sequence: TGTGCCAGCAACCTCCTGACAGGAGTTGGGGAGACCCAGTACTTC. Amino acids: CASNLLTGVGETQYF.

The chain employs TRBV4-3 and TRBJ2-5; 11 bases line up with TRBD1. The CDR3 covers 16 residues. The germline V gene has CDR1 LGHNA and CDR2 YSLEER. Losses at the gene ends were 4 bases for V and 5 bases for J; bases not matched to a gene: 9. The CDR3 protein is CASSLEWGTGGETQYF. The CDR3 coding sequence is TGCGCCAGCAGCCTTGAATGGGGGACAGGGGGTGAGACCCAGTACTTC.

The rearrangement uses TRBV7-2 and TRBJ2-5, with 8 bases fitting TRBD2. The DNA end is a closer match to TRBJ2-7, so the J assignment may be wrong. This CDR3 contains 16 residues. The V gene's germline CDR1 is SGHTA and CDR2 FQGNSA. CDR3 in amino acids: CASSPPSSGPTYEQYF. The CDR3 DNA reads TGTGCCAGCAGCCCACCGTCTAGCGGGCCTACCTACGAGCAGTACTTC.